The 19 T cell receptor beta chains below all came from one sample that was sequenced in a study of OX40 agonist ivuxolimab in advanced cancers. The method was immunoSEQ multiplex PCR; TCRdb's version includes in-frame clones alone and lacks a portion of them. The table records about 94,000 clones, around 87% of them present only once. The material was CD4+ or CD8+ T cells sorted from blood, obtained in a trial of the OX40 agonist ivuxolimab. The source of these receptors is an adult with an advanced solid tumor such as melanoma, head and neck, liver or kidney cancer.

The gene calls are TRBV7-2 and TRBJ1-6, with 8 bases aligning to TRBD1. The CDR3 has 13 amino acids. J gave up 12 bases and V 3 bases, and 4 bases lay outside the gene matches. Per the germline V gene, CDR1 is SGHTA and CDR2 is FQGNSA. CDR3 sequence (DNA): TGTGCCAGCAGCTTGAACAGGGGGAGACCCCTCCACTTT. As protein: CASSLNRGRPLHF.

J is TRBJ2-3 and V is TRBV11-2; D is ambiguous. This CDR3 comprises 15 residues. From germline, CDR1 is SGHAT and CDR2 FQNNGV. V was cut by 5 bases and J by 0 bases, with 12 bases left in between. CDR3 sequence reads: CASSPSDLSTDTQYF. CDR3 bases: TGTGCCAGCAGCCCCTCCGATTTGAGCACAGATACGCAGTATTTT.

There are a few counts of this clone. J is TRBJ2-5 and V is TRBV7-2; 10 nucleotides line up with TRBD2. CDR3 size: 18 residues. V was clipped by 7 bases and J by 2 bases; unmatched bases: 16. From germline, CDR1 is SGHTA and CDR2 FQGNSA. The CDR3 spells CASTQSLGLAGVQETQYF. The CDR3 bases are TGTGCCAGCACCCAAAGTTTGGGTCTAGCGGGGGTTCAAGAGACCCAGTACTTC. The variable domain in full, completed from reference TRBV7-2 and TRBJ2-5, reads GAGVSQSPSNKVTEKGKDVELRCDPISGHTALYWYRQSLGQGLEFLIYFQGNSAPDKSGLPSDRFSAERTGGSVSTLTIQRTQQEDSAVYLCASTQSLGLAGVQETQYFGPGTRLLVL.

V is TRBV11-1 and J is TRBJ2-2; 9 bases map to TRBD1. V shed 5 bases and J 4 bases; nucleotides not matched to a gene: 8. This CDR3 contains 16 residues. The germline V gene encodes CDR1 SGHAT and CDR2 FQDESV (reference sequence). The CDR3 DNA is TGTGCCAGCAGCCCTCCGGGACAGGGTACCACCGGGGAGCTGTTTTTT. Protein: CASSPPGQGTTGELFF. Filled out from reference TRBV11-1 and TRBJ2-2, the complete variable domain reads EAEVAQSPRYKITEKSQAVAFWCDPISGHATLYWYRQILGQGPELLVQFQDESVVDDSQLPKDRFSAERLKGVDSTLKIQPAELGDSAMYLCASSPPGQGTTGELFFGEGSRLTVL.

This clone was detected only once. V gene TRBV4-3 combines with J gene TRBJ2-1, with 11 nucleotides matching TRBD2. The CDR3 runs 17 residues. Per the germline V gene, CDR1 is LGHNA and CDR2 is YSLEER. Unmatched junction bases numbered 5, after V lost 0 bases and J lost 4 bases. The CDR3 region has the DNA TGCGCCAGCAGCCAAGATCGGTTAGCGGGGGGGTACAATGAGCAGTTCTTC. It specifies CASSQDRLAGGYNEQFF.

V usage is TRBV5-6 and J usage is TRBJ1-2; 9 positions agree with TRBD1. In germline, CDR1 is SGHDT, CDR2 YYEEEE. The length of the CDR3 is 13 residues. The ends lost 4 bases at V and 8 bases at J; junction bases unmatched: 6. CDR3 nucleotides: TGTGCCAGCAGCCCTACAGGGGGCCGCGGCTACACCTTC. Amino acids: CASSPTGGRGYTF.

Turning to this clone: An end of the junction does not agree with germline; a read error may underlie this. The CDR3, as DNA: TGTGCCAGCAGCCCGTCGAACAGGGGGCGGAGGATATCCTCGATCTTC. Translating it yields CASSPSNRGRRISSIF. V usage is TRBV7-9 and J usage is TRBJ2-1; TRBD1 matches 9 bases. The CDR3 runs to 16 residues. CDR1 is SEHNR, CDR2 FQNEAQ, per germline (reference sequence).

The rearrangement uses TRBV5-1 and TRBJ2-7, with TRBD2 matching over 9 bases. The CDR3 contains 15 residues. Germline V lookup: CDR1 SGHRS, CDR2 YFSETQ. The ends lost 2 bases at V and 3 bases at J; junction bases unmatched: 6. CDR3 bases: TGCGCCAGCAGCTTCGCGACTAGCGGCCTCTACGAGCAGTACTTC. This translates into CASSFATSGLYEQYF.

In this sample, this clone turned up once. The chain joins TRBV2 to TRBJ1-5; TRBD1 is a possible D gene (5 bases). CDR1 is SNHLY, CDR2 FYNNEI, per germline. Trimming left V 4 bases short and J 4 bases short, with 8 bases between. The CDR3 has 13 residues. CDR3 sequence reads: CASSGAGNQPQHF. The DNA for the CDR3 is TGTGCCAGCAGTGGGGCAGGGAATCAGCCCCAGCATTTT.

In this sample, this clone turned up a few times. The CDR3 DNA reads as TGTGCCAGCAGAAAACAACAGGGGGCCTCCTACAATGAGCAGTTCTTC. This codes for CASRKQQGASYNEQFF. The chain carries TRBV14 and TRBJ2-1; 9 nucleotides line up with TRBD1. This CDR3 has 16 residues. Germline V gives CDR1 SGHDN, CDR2 FVKESK. Losses at the gene ends were 6 bases for V and 0 bases for J; bases not matched to a gene: 6. Complete variable domain (other parts from reference TRBV14 and TRBJ2-1): EAGVTQFPSHSVIEKGQTVTLRCDPISGHDNLYWYRRVMGKEIKFLLHFVKESKQDESGMPNNRFLAERTGGTYSTLKVQPAELEDSGVYFCASRKQQGASYNEQFFGPGTRLTVL.

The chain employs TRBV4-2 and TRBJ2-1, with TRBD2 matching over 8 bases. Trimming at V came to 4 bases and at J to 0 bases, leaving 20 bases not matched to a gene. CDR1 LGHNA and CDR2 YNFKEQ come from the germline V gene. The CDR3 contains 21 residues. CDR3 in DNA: TGTGCCAGCAGCCCATATTTCACAGCGGGGGAGAGAATTAACTCCTACAATGAGCAGTTCTTC. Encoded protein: CASSPYFTAGERINSYNEQFF.

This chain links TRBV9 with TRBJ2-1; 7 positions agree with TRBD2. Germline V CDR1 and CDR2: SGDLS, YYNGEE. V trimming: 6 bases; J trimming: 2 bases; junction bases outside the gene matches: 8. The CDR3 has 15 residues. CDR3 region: CASNPGGIPYNEQFF. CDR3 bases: TGTGCCAGCAACCCCGGGGGGATCCCCTACAATGAGCAGTTCTTC.

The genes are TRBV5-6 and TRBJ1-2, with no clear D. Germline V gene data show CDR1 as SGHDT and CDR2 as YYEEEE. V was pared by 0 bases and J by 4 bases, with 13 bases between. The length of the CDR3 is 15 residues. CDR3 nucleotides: TGTGCCAGCAGCTTGGGAGCAGCTACCTCCTATGGCTACACCTTC. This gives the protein CASSLGAATSYGYTF.

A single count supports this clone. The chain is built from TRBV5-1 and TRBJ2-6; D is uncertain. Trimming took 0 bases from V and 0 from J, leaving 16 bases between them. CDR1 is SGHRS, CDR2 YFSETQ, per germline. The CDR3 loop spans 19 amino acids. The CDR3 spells CASSLARFAESSGANVLTF. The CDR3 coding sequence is TGCGCCAGCAGCTTGGCCCGCTTCGCCGAAAGCTCTGGGGCCAACGTCCTGACTTTC.

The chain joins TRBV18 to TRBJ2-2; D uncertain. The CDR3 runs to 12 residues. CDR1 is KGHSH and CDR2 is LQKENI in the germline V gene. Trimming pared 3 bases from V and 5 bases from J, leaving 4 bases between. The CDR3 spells CASSPVTGELFF. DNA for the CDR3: TGTGCCAGCTCACCGGTTACCGGGGAGCTGTTTTTT.

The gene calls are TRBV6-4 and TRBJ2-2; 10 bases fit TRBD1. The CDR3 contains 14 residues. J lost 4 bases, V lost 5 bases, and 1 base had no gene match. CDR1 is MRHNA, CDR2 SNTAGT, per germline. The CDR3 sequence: CASSRTGGTGELFF. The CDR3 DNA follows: TGTGCCAGCAGTCGGACAGGGGGCACCGGGGAGCTGTTTTTT.

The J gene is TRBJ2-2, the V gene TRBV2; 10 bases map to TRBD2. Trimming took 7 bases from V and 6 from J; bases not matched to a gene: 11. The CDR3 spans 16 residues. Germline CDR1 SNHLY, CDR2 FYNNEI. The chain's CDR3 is CASMVSGRRVAGELFF. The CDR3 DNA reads TGTGCCAGCATGGTTAGCGGGAGGCGGGTTGCCGGGGAGCTGTTTTTT. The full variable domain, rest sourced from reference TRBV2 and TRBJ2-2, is EPEVTQTPSHQVTQMGQEVILRCVPISNHLYFYWYRQILGQKVEFLVSFYNNEISEKSEIFDDQFSVERPDGSNFTLKIRSTKLEDSAMYFCASMVSGRRVAGELFFGEGSRLTVL.

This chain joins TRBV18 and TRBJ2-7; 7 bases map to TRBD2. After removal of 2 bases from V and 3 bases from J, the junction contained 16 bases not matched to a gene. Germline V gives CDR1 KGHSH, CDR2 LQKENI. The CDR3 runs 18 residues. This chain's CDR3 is CASSPTGPTGTKDYEQYF. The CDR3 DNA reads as TGTGCCAGCTCACCAACTGGGCCCACCGGGACTAAGGACTACGAGCAGTACTTC.

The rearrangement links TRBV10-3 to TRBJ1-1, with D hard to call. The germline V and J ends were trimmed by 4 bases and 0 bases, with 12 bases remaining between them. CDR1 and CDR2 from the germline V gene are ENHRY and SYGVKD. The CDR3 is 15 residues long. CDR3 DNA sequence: TGTGCCATCAGTGGCTACCCCCCTGTGAACACTGAAGCTTTCTTT. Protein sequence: CAISGYPPVNTEAFF.